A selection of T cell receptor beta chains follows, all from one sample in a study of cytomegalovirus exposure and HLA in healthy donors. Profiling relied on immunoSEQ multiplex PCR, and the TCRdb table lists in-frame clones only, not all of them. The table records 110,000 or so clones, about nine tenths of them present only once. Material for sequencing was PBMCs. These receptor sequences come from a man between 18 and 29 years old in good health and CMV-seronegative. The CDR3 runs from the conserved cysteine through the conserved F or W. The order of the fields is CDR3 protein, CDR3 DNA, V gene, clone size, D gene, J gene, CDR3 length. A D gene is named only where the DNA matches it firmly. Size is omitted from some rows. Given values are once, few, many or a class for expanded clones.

CDR3: CASSRSASGRNEQFF; DNA: TGTGCCAGCAGCCGATCGGCTAGCGGGAGGAATGAGCAGTTCTTC; V: TRBV7-7; size: .; D: TRBD2; J: TRBJ2-1; length: 15
CDR3: CASGIDREYNEQFF; DNA: TGCGCCAGCGGAATCGACAGGGAGTACAATGAGCAGTTCTTC; V: TRBV4-1; size: .; D: TRBD1; J: TRBJ2-1; length: 14
CDR3: CASSSLGSGGQETQYF; DNA: TGCGCCAGCAGCTCCCTAGGTAGCGGGGGACAAGAGACCCAGTACTTC; V: TRBV4-1; size: .; D: TRBD2; J: TRBJ2-5; length: 16
CDR3: CASGTEYYGYTF; DNA: TGTGCCAGCGGTACTGAGTACTATGGCTACACCTTC; V: TRBV27; size: .; D: .; J: TRBJ1-2; length: 12
CDR3: CASSLQGNTEAFF; DNA: TGTGCCAGCAGCCTACAGGGGAACACTGAAGCTTTCTTT; V: TRBV6-5; size: .; D: .; J: TRBJ1-1; length: 13
CDR3: CASSNNRVTEKLFF; DNA: TGTGCCAGCAGTAATAACAGGGTGACGGAAAAACTGTTTTTT; V: TRBV28; size: .; D: .; J: TRBJ1-4; length: 14
CDR3: CASDTDFSTDTQYF; DNA: TGTGCCAGCGATACGGACTTCAGCACAGATACGCAGTATTTT; V: TRBV2; size: .; D: .; J: TRBJ2-3; length: 14
CDR3: CASSALGGEIYGYTF; DNA: TGTGCCAGCAGCGCCTTAGGGGGGGAGATCTATGGCTACACCTTC; V: TRBV7-2; size: .; D: .; J: TRBJ1-2; length: 15
CDR3: CASSPSRTSGSENEQFF; DNA: TGCGCCAGCAGCCCCTCGCGGACTAGCGGGAGCGAAAATGAGCAGTTCTTC; V: TRBV5-1; size: .; D: TRBD2; J: TRBJ2-1; length: 17
CDR3: CASSLESGGDYGYTF; DNA: TGTGCCAGCAGCTTAGAGTCTGGGGGCGACTATGGCTACACCTTC; V: TRBV7-2; size: once; D: .; J: TRBJ1-2; length: 15
CDR3: CASIPDSNTGELFF; DNA: TGTGCCAGCATTCCTGACTCGAACACCGGGGAGCTGTTTTTT; V: TRBV6-1; size: .; D: .; J: TRBJ2-2; length: 14
CDR3: CASRSTGTAAEKGLFF; DNA: TGTGCCAGCAGATCGACCGGGACAGCAGCGGAAAAAGGGCTGTTTTTT; V: TRBV28; size: .; D: TRBD1; J: TRBJ1-4; length: 16
CDR3: CASSLRNRGYGYTF; DNA: TGTGCCAGCAGCCTAAGGAACAGGGGGTATGGCTACACCTTC; V: TRBV7-8; size: .; D: TRBD1; J: TRBJ1-2; length: 14
CDR3: CASSFNQINQPQHF; DNA: TGTGCCAGCAGCTTCAATCAAATCAATCAGCCCCAGCATTTT; V: TRBV5-6; size: .; D: .; J: TRBJ1-5; length: 14
CDR3: CASRPGQVYEQYF; DNA: TGCGCCAGCAGACCGGGACAGGTGTACGAGCAGTACTTC; V: TRBV10-2; size: .; D: TRBD1; J: TRBJ2-7; length: 13
CDR3: CASSQDLYAGASDTQYF; DNA: TGCGCCAGCAGCCAAGATTTGTACGCGGGGGCTTCAGATACGCAGTATTTT; V: TRBV4-3; size: few; D: .; J: TRBJ2-3; length: 17
CDR3: CASIGQGRTDTQYF; DNA: TGTGCCAGCATTGGGCAGGGGCGGACAGATACGCAGTATTTT; V: TRBV27; size: few; D: .; J: TRBJ2-3; length: 14
CDR3: CASSPERERKPGELFF; DNA: TGTGCCAGTAGTCCTGAGCGGGAGCGGAAACCCGGGGAGCTGTTTTTT; V: TRBV19; size: .; D: TRBD2; J: TRBJ2-2; length: 16
CDR3: CASSEGGRGRGKLFF; DNA: TGTGCCAGCAGTGAAGGGGGCAGGGGGCGGGGAAAACTGTTTTTT; V: TRBV6-1; size: .; D: TRBD1; J: TRBJ1-4; length: 15
CDR3: CAAGNYGYTF; DNA: TGTGCCGCGGGGAACTATGGCTACACCTTC; V: TRBV19; size: .; D: .; J: TRBJ1-2; length: 10
CDR3: CSVNQRGQGIDTIYF; DNA: TGCAGCGTCAATCAACGGGGACAGGGGATAGACACCATATATTTT; V: TRBV29-1; size: .; D: TRBD1; J: TRBJ1-3; length: 15
CDR3: CASSLTGTSDTDTQYF; DNA: TGTGCCAGCAGTTTGACCGGGACTAGCGACACAGATACGCAGTATTTT; V: TRBV28; size: .; D: TRBD2; J: TRBJ2-3; length: 16
CDR3: CASSSERWSTEAFF; DNA: TGTGCCAGCAGTTCCGAGCGGTGGAGCACTGAAGCTTTCTTT; V: TRBV27; size: .; D: .; J: TRBJ1-1; length: 14
CDR3: CASSPPHSSEQYF; DNA: TGTGCCAGCAGCCCCCCTCATAGTTCCGAGCAGTACTTC; V: TRBV7-9; size: .; D: .; J: TRBJ2-7; length: 13
CDR3: CASSQEGSTNNEQFF; DNA: TGTGCCAGCAGCCAAGAAGGGAGCACGAACAATGAGCAGTTCTTC; V: TRBV4-2; size: .; D: .; J: TRBJ2-1; length: 15
CDR3: CASSLGGTGIPYEQYF; DNA: TGTGCCAGCAGCTTGGGAGGGACAGGCATTCCCTACGAGCAGTACTTC; V: TRBV7-2; size: .; D: .; J: TRBJ2-7; length: 16
CDR3: CASSSPWLLEQFF; DNA: TGTGCCAGCAGCTCTCCTTGGCTCCTTGAGCAGTTCTTC; V: TRBV5-4; size: .; D: .; J: TRBJ2-1; length: 13